What follows is one T cell receptor beta chain and its context. The data belong to a study of blood T cell repertoires in COVID-19. About the research overall: COVID-19 samples collected from the United States, Italy and Spain covered acute and convalescent phases. PBMCs, B-cell-depleted T cells, or T cells were the source of the cDNA or gDNA that made up the material.

TCRdb's table, derived via immunoSEQ multiplex PCR, lists solely in-frame clones and lacks some. The sample carries under 350,000 clones, 83% recorded once. The receptor comes from a woman in her fifties or sixties who had recovered from COVID-19. The sequenced sample was peripheral blood.

Written as DNA, the CDR3 is TGTGCCAGAAGCGAACGCCTAGGGGAACAAGAGACCCAGTACTTC. Residues: CARSERLGEQETQYF. The chain employs TRBV5-3 and TRBJ2-5; TRBD1 might be the D (5 bases). TRBV5-3 is given ORF status, its function remaining uncertain. The CDR3 covers 15 residues. V lost 4 bases and J lost 2, with 15 bases in between.